This paragraph covers one TCR beta chain sequence. Germline assignment: CDR1 SQVTM and CDR2 ANQGSEA. The V segment lost 3 bases and the J segment 4 bases; nucleotides outside the gene matches: 5. The CDR3 is 13 amino acids. The RNA, roughly 0.45 to 1 ug, was put through reverse transcription using random hexamers. TCRdb itself ran the immunoSEQ multiplex PCR reads through MiXCR, one entry per CDR3 protein. The table lists 150,000 or so distinct CDR3 sequences, roughly 95% of them singletons. This record comes from a study of CD8 T cells in Susac syndrome. The material sequenced was CD4+ T cells from PBMCs. This receptor was identified in a human donor with Susac syndrome. V gene TRBV29-1 combines with J gene TRBJ1-2, with TRBD1 matching over 7 bases. The CDR3 region has the DNA TGCAGCGTTGACCAGGGGGTGAGCTATGGCTACACCTTC. As protein: CSVDQGVSYGYTF.